These 21 T cell receptor beta chains came from one sample sequenced in a study of blood T cell repertoires in COVID-19. Assay: immunoSEQ multiplex PCR; the TCRdb copy retains only in-frame clones and omits some. The sample lists some 230,000 clones; about 86% were seen once. The specimen sequenced was PBMCs or T cells enriched from blood (not recorded which). The receptors come from a middle-aged woman with acute COVID-19.

The J gene is TRBJ2-7, the V gene TRBV5-4; TRBD2 aligns across 8 bases. The CDR3 sequence is 13 residues long. V lost 2 bases to trimming and J lost 3 bases; unmatched junction nucleotides: 1. Germline V gives CDR1 SGHNT, CDR2 YYREEE (reference sequence). For the CDR3, the DNA is TGTGCCAGCAGCTTCGGGACTAGCTACGAGCAGTACTTC. Translation: CASSFGTSYEQYF.

This clone was seen a single time. This chain connects TRBV7-9 to TRBJ2-1; no firm D call. CDR1 and CDR2 (germline): SEHNR, FQNEAQ (reference sequence). The CDR3 contains 11 residues. The V end lost 0 bases, the J end lost 10 bases, and 4 bases lay between the germline ends. CDR3 protein: CASSLAREQFF. In nucleotides, the CDR3 is TGTGCCAGCAGCTTAGCCCGGGAGCAGTTCTTC.

The chain has TRBV7-9 and TRBJ1-2, with 7 positions matching TRBD1. With 5 bases clipped from V and 6 bases from J, the junction kept 9 bases outside the gene matches. This CDR3 is built from 14 residues. Germline V gene sequence: CDR1 SEHNR, CDR2 FQNEAQ (reference sequence). DNA for the CDR3: TGTGCCAGCAGCAAAGGACAGGCCCCCAATGGCTACACCTTC. Translation: CASSKGQAPNGYTF. The variable domain in full, completed from reference TRBV7-9 and TRBJ1-2, reads DTGVSQNPRHKITKRGQNVTFRCDPISEHNRLYWYRQTLGQGPEFLTYFQNEAQLEKSRLLSDRFSAERPKGSFSTLEIQRTEQGDSAMYLCASSKGQAPNGYTFGSGTRLTVV.

The chain uses TRBV2 and TRBJ2-7, with TRBD1 identical over 8 bases. The CDR3 runs to 15 residues. The V segment lost 3 bases and the J segment 0 bases; nucleotides outside the gene matches: 4. Germline CDR1 SNHLY, CDR2 FYNNEI. DNA of the CDR3: TGTGCCAGCAGTGACTCGGACAGGGCCTCCTACGAGCAGTACTTC. It encodes CASSDSDRASYEQYF. The variable domain in full, completed from reference TRBV2 and TRBJ2-7, reads EPEVTQTPSHQVTQMGQEVILRCVPISNHLYFYWYRQILGQKVEFLVSFYNNEISEKSEIFDDQFSVERPDGSNFTLKIRSTKLEDSAMYFCASSDSDRASYEQYFGPGTRLTVT.

By frequency in the sample, this clone is medium-sized. This rearrangement joins TRBV11-2 to TRBJ2-7; 13 bases are shared with TRBD2. The germline CDR1 and CDR2 sequences are SGHAT and FQNNGV. The CDR3 length is 17 residues. V was clipped by 5 bases and J by 6 bases; unmatched bases: 13. CDR3 sequence (DNA): TGTGCCAGCAGCCTAAACGCCCCGGGACTAGCGGGATCCGAGCAGTACTTC. Its translation is CASSLNAPGLAGSEQYF.

A few counts support this clone. In DNA, the CDR3 is TGTGCCAGCTCACCATACAGGGACGATGGCTACACCTTC. Its translation is CASSPYRDDGYTF. The genes are TRBV18 and TRBJ1-2, with D perhaps matching TRBD1 (6 bases). The CDR3 spans 13 residues. The germline V gene has CDR1 KGHSH and CDR2 LQKENI. V shed 2 bases and J shed 6 bases, with 10 bases lying between them.

The chain uses TRBV6-2 or TRBV6-3 and TRBJ2-6; 10 bases align to TRBD1. CDR3 length equals 17 residues. Per the germline V gene, CDR1 is MNHEY and CDR2 is SVGEGT. Trimming cost V 6 bases and J 0 bases; bases outside gene matches: 5. CDR3 nucleotide sequence: TGTGCCAGCAGCCCGGACAGGGGGAACTCTGGGGCCAACGTCCTGACTTTC. Translation gives CASSPDRGNSGANVLTF.

The chain carries TRBV15 and TRBJ2-2; maybe TRBD2 (6 bases). CDR1 and CDR2 (germline): LNHNV, YYDKDF (reference sequence). The CDR3 is made up of 15 amino acids. The V and J ends lost 6 bases and 0 bases respectively, with 11 bases between them. In DNA, the CDR3 is TGTGCCACCAGTTCGGGACTCGCGAACACCGGGGAGCTGTTTTTT. It encodes CATSSGLANTGELFF.

The chain uses TRBV4-1 and TRBJ1-2; 7 bases agree with TRBD1. The CDR3 has 14 residues. Germline assignment: CDR1 MGHRA and CDR2 YSYEKL. V gave up 1 base and J gave up 8 bases; unmatched junction bases: 7. The CDR3 reads CASSQGGDRVGYTF. DNA of the CDR3: TGCGCCAGCAGCCAAGGAGGGGACAGAGTGGGCTACACCTTC.

This chain uses TRBV18 with TRBJ1-3; possibly TRBD1 for D (5 bases). Per germline, CDR1 KGHSH and CDR2 LQKENI. CDR3 size: 13 residues. Deletions cut 3 bases from V and 4 bases from J, with 7 bases between. The CDR3 DNA is TGTGCCAGCTCACCGGGACTGGGAAACACCATATATTTT. Residues: CASSPGLGNTIYF.

The chain combines TRBV5-1 with TRBJ2-1; D may be TRBD2 (5 bases). The CDR3 runs 15 residues. Germline CDR1 reads SGHRS; CDR2 reads YFSETQ. Between the trimmed V and J ends, which lost 0 bases and 0 bases, there was a span of 7 bases. DNA of the CDR3: TGCGCCAGCAGCTTGGCGGGGAGCTCCTACAATGAGCAGTTCTTC. Translation gives CASSLAGSSYNEQFF.

The chain is built from TRBV28 and TRBJ2-2; 8 nucleotides line up with TRBD1. V lost 8 bases and J lost 6; bases outside the gene matches: 11. This CDR3 region has 15 residues. Per germline, CDR1 MDHEN and CDR2 SYDVKM. CDR3 bases: TGTGCCAGCGTTCAGGGGGCTAGTCTTCCCGGGGAGCTGTTTTTT. This sequence encodes CASVQGASLPGELFF.

A remark on this clone: The sample carries other DNA sequences with the same CDR3. The rearrangement uses TRBV7-9 and TRBJ1-2; 8 nucleotides match TRBD1. Unmatched junction bases numbered 2, after V lost 5 bases and J lost 0 bases. Germline lookup yields CDR1 SEHNR and CDR2 FQNEAQ (reference sequence). CDR3 length: 14 amino acids. The CDR3 nucleotides are TGTGCCAGCAGCCCGGACAGGGCTAACTATGGCTACACCTTC. Protein: CASSPDRANYGYTF.

This clone was seen just once. The chain joins TRBV7-2 to TRBJ2-1; TRBD2 is a possible D gene (6 bases). Germline values: CDR1 SGHTA, CDR2 FQGNSA. V lost 5 bases and J lost 0, with 14 bases in between. This CDR3 has 16 residues. The CDR3 sequence is CASSPGRGSSYNEQFF. The CDR3 DNA is TGTGCCAGCAGCCCAGGCCGGGGGAGCTCCTACAATGAGCAGTTCTTC.

The sample holds a few counts of this clone. The V and J genes are TRBV2 and TRBJ2-7, with 9 bases fitting TRBD1. CDR1 and CDR2 from the germline V gene are SNHLY and FYNNEI. The CDR3 length is 14 residues. V shed 4 bases, J shed 7 bases, and the junction held 8 bases outside the gene matches. The CDR3: CASSAGTGTQEQYF. CDR3 in DNA: TGTGCCAGCAGTGCCGGGACAGGGACCCAGGAGCAGTACTTC.

The chain employs TRBV7-9 and TRBJ1-1, with D hard to call. There are 12 residues in the CDR3. V shed 5 bases and J shed 5 bases, with 9 bases lying between them. Germline V gene sequence: CDR1 SEHNR, CDR2 FQNEAQ (reference sequence). In DNA, the CDR3 is TGTGCCAGCAGCGGATCGGGTACTGAAGCTTTCTTT. Protein product: CASSGSGTEAFF.

The chain employs TRBV19 and TRBJ1-2, with 8 nucleotides matching TRBD1. This CDR3 region has 14 residues. Germline trimming cut 5 bases from V and 2 bases from J; bases unmatched to any gene: 4. Germline CDR1 is LNHDA and CDR2 is SQIVND (reference sequence). CDR3 protein: CASSPRTGNYGYTF. The CDR3, as DNA: TGTGCCAGTAGTCCCCGGACAGGGAACTATGGCTACACCTTC.

The J gene is TRBJ1-2, the V gene TRBV13; maybe TRBD1 (6 bases). Germline V lookup: CDR1 PRHDT, CDR2 FYEKMQ (reference sequence). The CDR3 length is 14 residues. The ends were cut back, 5 bases at V and 3 bases at J, with 13 bases in the middle. CDR3 residues: CASSKGGAHYGYTF. The DNA for the CDR3 is TGTGCCAGCAGCAAGGGGGGGGCACACTATGGCTACACCTTC.

The chain joins TRBV30 to TRBJ1-1; D not certain. The CDR3 totals 18 residues. V dropped 4 bases and J dropped 1 base, with 25 bases sitting between them. Germline V gene sequence: CDR1 GTSNPN, CDR2 SVGIG (reference sequence). This chain's CDR3 is CAWKGLREGLRRNTEAFF. CDR3 sequence (DNA): TGTGCCTGGAAAGGTCTTCGGGAAGGATTGAGAAGGAACACTGAAGCTTTCTTT.

The V call is TRBV19, the J call TRBJ1-1, with TRBD1 matching 10 bases. This CDR3 is built from 14 residues. CDR1 and CDR2 (germline): LNHDA, SQIVND (reference sequence). V shed 7 bases, J shed 5 bases, and the junction held 7 bases outside the gene matches. The CDR3 nucleotides are TGTGCCAGTATCGGACAGGGGGATATGACTGAAGCTTTCTTT. Residues: CASIGQGDMTEAFF.

The chain combines TRBV3-1 (or the pseudogene TRBV3-2) with TRBJ1-2, with D possibly TRBD1 on 6 matching bases. Germline V CDR1 and CDR2: LGHDT, YNNKEL (reference sequence). The CDR3 has 16 amino acids. V was trimmed by 1 base and J by 8 bases, leaving 20 bases between them. The CDR3 reads CASSQAPGGAAGGYTF. DNA of the CDR3: TGTGCCAGCAGCCAAGCTCCGGGGGGCGCAGCGGGGGGCTACACCTTC.